Given below is one T cell receptor beta chain in context. The specificity of this receptor is unknown. Per-nucleotide qualities are absent, and no much larger clonotype sits a single base away. The sample belongs to a study of relationships among human T cell subsets (dated by TCRdb to 2010 to 2012). Looking at the study overall: Eight distinct blood T cell populations were sequenced: pan T, CD8 cytotoxic, regulatory, Th1, Th2, naive plus transitional, activated and memory cells.

For isolation of CD8+ cytotoxic T cells, negative selection was performed with anti-CD4 multisort beads, and positive selection with anti-CD8 beads was then performed. Miltenyi superparamagnetic beads coated with subset-specific monoclonal antibodies were used for isolation of the T cell subsets. Every T cell population was isolated from peripheral blood. Mononuclear cells were obtained from whole blood by Ficoll separation, and monocytes were then depleted with anti-CD14 microbeads. Isolated cell populations were immediately resuspended in RNAprotect reagent. Libraries were built with multiplex PCR. Sequencer: 454 GS FLX. Semiquantitative ARM-PCR was used to amplify the TCR alpha and beta CDR3 regions from mRNA. In ARM-PCR, tagged nested gene-specific primers were used first, and exponential amplification was then carried out by communal superprimers. Nested primers were removed by exonuclease before the second amplification round on first-round PCR products. The amplicons were sequenced on the 454 platform, a system that can rapidly sequence millions of DNA fragments without cloning bias. A read counted as effective if the read could be mapped to both V and J germline segments. Per the authors' processing: Reads were assigned to germline V, D and J segments with IRmap, which uses pyromap, a Smith-Waterman modification adapted to 454 sequencing errors. To filter D-beta assignments, cutoffs were set at the 99th percentile of the alignment scores obtained from simulated random sequences. The amino acids between the conserved V-segment Y[YFLI]C motif and the J-segment [FW]GXGT motif were defined as CDR3. A compound Poisson process model, previously applied to large-scale EST data, was used to estimate repertoire diversity. A procedure for detecting cross-contamination was used to argue that sample contamination was not the source of the shared CDR3s. Using fastp at Q25 and MiXCR, TCRdb reprocessed the public reads and kept productive beta chains. Every CDR3 protein is listed once, alongside the most common genes and DNA of its rows. The V and J calls shown here were made by TCRdb, not taken from the authors' results. The sample table records more than 4,500 distinct CDR3 sequences; approximately 70% of these occur just once. The ten largest make up 57% of the sample.

The CDR3 measures 14 amino acids from cysteine to phenylalanine. Solely the CDR3 DNA is kept, with 42 bases framed from the first base. The germline V gene specifies MNHEY as CDR1 and SVGAGI as CDR2. Compared with germline, V lacks 2 bases and J lacks 14 bases; bases without a gene match: 5. Broader findings and caveats from the paper: Over 50% of CD8+ cytotoxic sequences were found to belong to clones with over 100 reads, whereas few such clones were observed in the regulatory and Th2 subsets. V, D and J usage, CDR3 length and N-nucleotide additions showed no statistically significant differences among the seven subsets. The bead-based sorting was unable to rule out the presence of a CD4+CD8+ double-positive population. Substantial sharing of CDR3s among Th1, Th2 and regulatory T cells was interpreted as suggestive of stochastic cell fate choices.

The TCR comes from a man aged 35-49 years in good health. The chain is encoded by TRBV6-5 joined to TRBJ2-4; a stretch of 14 junction bases matches TRBD2. Material for sequencing was CD8+ T cells sorted from blood. This receptor carries the CDR3 CASSYQGLAGVKYF. The bases read TGTGCCAGCAGTTACCAGGGACTAGCGGGGGTGAAGTACTTC.